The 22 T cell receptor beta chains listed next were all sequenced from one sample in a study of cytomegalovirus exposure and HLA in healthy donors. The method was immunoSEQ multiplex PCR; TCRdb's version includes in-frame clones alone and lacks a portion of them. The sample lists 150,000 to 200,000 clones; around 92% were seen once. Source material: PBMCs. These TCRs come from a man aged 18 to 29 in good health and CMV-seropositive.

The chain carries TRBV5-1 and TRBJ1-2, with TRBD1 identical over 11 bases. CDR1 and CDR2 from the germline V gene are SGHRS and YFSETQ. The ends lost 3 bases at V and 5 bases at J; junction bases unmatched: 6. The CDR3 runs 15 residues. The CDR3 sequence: CASSSGGTGGYGYTF. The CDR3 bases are TGCGCCAGCAGCTCCGGCGGGACAGGGGGATATGGCTACACCTTC. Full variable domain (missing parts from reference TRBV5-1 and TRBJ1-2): KAGVTQTPRYLIKTRGQQVTLSCSPISGHRSVSWYQQTPGQGLQFLFEYFSETQRNKGNFPGRFSGRQFSNSRSEMNVSTLELGDSALYLCASSSGGTGGYGYTFGSGTRLTVV.

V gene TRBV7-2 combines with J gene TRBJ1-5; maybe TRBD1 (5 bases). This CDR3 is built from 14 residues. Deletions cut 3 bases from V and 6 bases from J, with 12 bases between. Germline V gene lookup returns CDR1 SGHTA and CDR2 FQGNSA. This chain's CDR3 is CASSFQGNSQPQHF. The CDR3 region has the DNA TGTGCCAGCAGCTTTCAGGGAAACAGTCAGCCCCAGCATTTT.

For the CDR3, the DNA is TGTGCCAGCAGTGGAACAGGCTATGGCTACACCTTC. It specifies CASSGTGYGYTF. The J gene is TRBJ1-2, the V gene TRBV6-1; perhaps TRBD1 as D (5 bases). This CDR3 has 12 amino acids. Trimming removed 4 bases from V and 4 bases from J, with 7 bases in between. CDR1 and CDR2 from the germline V gene are MNHNS and SASEGT.

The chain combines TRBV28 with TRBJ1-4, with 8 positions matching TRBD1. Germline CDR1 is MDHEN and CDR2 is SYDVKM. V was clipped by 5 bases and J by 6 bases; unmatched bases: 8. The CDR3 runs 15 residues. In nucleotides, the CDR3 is TGTGCCAGCAGTCGCCCGACAGGGGCGGATGAAAAACTGTTTTTT. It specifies CASSRPTGADEKLFF. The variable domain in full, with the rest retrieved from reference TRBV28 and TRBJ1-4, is DVKVTQSSRYLVKRTGEKVFLECVQDMDHENMFWYRQDPGLGLRLIYFSYDVKMKEKGDIPEGYSVSREKKERFSLILESASTNQTSMYLCASSRPTGADEKLFFGSGTQLSVL.

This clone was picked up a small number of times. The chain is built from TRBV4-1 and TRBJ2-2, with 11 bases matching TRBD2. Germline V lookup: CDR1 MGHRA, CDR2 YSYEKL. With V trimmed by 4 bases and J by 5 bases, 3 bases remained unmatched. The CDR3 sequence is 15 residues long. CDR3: CASSPTSGKTGELFF. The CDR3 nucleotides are TGCGCCAGCAGCCCGACTAGCGGGAAGACCGGGGAGCTGTTTTTT.

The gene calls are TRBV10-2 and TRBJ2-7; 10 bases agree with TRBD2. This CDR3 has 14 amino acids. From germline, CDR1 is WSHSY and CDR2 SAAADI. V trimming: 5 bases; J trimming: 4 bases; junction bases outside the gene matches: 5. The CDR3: CASSPSGRTYEQYF. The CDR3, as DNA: TGCGCCAGCAGTCCTAGCGGGAGAACATACGAGCAGTACTTC.

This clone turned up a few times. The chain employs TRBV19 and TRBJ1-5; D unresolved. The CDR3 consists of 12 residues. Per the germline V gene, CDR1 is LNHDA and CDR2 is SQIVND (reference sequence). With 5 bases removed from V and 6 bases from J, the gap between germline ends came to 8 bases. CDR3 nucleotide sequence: TGTGCCAGTAGTCTCCAGCGTCAGCCCCAGCATTTT. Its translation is CASSLQRQPQHF.

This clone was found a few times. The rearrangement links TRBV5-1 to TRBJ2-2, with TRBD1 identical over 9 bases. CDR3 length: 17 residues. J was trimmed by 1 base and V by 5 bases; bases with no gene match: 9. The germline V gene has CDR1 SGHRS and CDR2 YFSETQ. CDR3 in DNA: TGCGCCAGCAGTTCAGGGACAGGGAGAGAGAACACCGGGGAGCTGTTTTTT. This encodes CASSSGTGRENTGELFF.

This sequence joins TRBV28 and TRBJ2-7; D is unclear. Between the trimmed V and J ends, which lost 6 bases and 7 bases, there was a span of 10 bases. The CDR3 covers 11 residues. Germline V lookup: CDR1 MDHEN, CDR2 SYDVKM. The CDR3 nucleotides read TGTGCCAGCAGCGACTCTTGGGAGCAGTACTTC. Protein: CASSDSWEQYF.

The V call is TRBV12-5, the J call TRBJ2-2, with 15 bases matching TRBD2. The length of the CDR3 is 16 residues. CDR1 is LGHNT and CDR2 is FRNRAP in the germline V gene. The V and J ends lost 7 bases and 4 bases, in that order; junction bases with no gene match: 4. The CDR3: CASVGLAGGVTGELFF. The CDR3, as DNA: TGTGCTAGTGTTGGACTAGCGGGAGGGGTCACCGGGGAGCTGTTTTTT. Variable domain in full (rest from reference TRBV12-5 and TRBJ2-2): DARVTQTPRHKVTEMGQEVTMRCQPILGHNTVFWYRQTMMQGLELLAYFRNRAPLDDSGMPKDRFSAEMPDATLATLKIQPSEPRDSAVYFCASVGLAGGVTGELFFGEGSRLTVL.

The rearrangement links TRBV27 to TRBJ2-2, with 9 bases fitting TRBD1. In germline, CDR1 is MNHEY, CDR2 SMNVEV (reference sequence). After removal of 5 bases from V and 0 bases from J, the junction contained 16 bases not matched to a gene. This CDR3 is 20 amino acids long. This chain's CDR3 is CASSPSIGDRAHANTGELFF. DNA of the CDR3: TGTGCCAGCAGTCCGTCCATCGGGGACAGGGCTCACGCGAACACCGGGGAGCTGTTTTTT.

This CDR3 is CASRAGNEKLFF. The CDR3 nucleotides read TGTGCCAGTAGGGCAGGGAATGAAAAACTGTTTTTT. The chain recombines TRBV19 with TRBJ1-4; D perhaps matches TRBD1 (5 bases). Germline values: CDR1 LNHDA, CDR2 SQIVND (reference sequence). Trimming took 6 bases from V and 5 from J, leaving 7 bases between them. The CDR3 contains 12 residues.

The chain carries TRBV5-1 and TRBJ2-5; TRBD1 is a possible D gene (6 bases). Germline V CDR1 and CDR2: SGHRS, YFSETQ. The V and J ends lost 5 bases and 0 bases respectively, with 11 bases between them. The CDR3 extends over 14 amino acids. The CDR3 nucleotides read TGCGCCAGCAGAACGACAGGTTACCAAGAGACCCAGTACTTC. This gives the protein CASRTTGYQETQYF. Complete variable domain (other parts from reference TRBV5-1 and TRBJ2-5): KAGVTQTPRYLIKTRGQQVTLSCSPISGHRSVSWYQQTPGQGLQFLFEYFSETQRNKGNFPGRFSGRQFSNSRSEMNVSTLELGDSALYLCASRTTGYQETQYFGPGTRLLVL.

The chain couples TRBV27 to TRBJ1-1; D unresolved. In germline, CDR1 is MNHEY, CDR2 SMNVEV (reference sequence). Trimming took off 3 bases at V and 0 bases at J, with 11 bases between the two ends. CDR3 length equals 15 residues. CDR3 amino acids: CASSFGGTVNTEAFF. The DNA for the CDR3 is TGTGCCAGCAGTTTCGGTGGTACGGTGAACACTGAAGCTTTCTTT.

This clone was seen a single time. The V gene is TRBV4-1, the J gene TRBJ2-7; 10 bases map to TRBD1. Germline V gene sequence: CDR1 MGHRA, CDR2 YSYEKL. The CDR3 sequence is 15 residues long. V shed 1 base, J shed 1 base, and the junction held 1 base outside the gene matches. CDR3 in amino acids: CASSQGDRGSYEQYF. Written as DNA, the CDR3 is TGCGCCAGCAGCCAAGGGGACAGGGGATCCTACGAGCAGTACTTC.

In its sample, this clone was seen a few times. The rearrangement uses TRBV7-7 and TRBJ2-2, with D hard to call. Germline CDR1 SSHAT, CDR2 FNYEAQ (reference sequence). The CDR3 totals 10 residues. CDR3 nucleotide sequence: TGTGGCGTGTCCGCCGGGGAGCTGTTTTTT. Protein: CGVSAGELFF.

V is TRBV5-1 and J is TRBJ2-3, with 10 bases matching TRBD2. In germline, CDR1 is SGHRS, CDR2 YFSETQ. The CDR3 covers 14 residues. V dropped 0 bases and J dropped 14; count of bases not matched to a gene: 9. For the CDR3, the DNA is TGCGCCAGCAGCTTGGCCTCGACTAGCGGGCTCAGGTATTTT. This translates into CASSLASTSGLRYF.

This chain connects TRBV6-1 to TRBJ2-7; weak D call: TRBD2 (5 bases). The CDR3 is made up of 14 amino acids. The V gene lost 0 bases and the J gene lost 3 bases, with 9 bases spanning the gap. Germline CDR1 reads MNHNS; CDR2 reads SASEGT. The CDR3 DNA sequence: TGTGCCAGCAGTGAAGCGGGAGAGGTCTACGAGCAGTACTTC. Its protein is CASSEAGEVYEQYF.

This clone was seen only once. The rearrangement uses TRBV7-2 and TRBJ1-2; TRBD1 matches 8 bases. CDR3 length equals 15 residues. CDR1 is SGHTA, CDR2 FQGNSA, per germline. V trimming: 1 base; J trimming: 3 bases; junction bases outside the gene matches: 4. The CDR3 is CASSLEGQAYYGYTF. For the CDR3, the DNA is TGTGCCAGCAGCTTAGAGGGACAGGCATACTATGGCTACACCTTC.

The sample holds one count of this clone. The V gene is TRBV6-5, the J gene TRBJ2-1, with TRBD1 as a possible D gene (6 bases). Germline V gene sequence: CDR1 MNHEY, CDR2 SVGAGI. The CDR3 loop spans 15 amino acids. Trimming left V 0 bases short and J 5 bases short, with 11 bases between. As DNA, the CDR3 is TGTGCCAGCAGTTACTCGGGGGCTTGGGACAATGAGCAGTTCTTC. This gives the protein CASSYSGAWDNEQFF.

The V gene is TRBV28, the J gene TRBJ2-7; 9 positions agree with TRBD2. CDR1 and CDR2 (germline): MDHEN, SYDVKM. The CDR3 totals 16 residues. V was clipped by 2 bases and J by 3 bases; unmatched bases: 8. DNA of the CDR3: TGTGCCAGCAGTTTAGCGGGAGGGTTGGTCGGCTACGAGCAGTACTTC. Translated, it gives CASSLAGGLVGYEQYF.

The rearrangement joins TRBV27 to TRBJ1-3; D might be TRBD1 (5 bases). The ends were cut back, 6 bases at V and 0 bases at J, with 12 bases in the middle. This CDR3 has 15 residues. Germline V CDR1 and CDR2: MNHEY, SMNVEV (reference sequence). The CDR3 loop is CASSTTASSGNTIYF. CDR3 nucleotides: TGTGCCAGCAGCACGACAGCGAGCTCTGGAAACACCATATATTTT.